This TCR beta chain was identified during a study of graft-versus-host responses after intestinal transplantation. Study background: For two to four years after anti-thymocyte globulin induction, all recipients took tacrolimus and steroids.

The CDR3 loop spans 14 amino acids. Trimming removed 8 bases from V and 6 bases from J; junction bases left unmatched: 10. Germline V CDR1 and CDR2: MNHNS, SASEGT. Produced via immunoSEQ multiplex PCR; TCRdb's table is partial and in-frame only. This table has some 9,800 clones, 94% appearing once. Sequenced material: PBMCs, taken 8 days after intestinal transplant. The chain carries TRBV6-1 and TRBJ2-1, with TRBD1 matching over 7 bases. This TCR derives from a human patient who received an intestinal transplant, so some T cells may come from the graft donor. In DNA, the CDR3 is TGTGCCAGCGGACGCGACAGGGATCCCAATGAGCAGTTCTTC. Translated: CASGRDRDPNEQFF.